This T cell receptor beta chain stems from a study of blood T cells in healthy people across ages. Points from the study as a whole: Comparison with aged donors showed that long-lived donors had more naive CD4+ cells and higher diversity.

Remarks on this clonotype: Its antigen is as yet unknown.

Peripheral blood from each donor was collected in a volume of approximately 9.2 milliliters. Through a sample-barcoded 5' primer and a J-beta primer mix, a second PCR was run for roughly 6 to 12 cycles. With 12 random nucleotides, a template-switch adaptor tagged each individual cDNA molecule. One entry per CDR3 protein results from TCRdb running MiXCR on the 5' RACE reads. The table has almost 800,000 distinct CDR3 sequences, 58% seen once. The CDR3 sequence is 13 residues long. In germline, CDR1 is SGDLS, CDR2 YYNGEE. Trimming took off 0 bases at V and 2 bases at J, with 5 bases between the two ends.

The source material was blood. This chain joins TRBV9 and TRBJ1-1; D remains ambiguous. The clonotype comes from a man aged 30 to 45 in good health. The chain's CDR3 is CASSVEINTEAFF. CDR3 DNA sequence: TGTGCCAGCAGCGTAGAAATAAACACTGAAGCTTTCTTT.